This T cell receptor beta chain is from a study of shared clonotypes between healthy human individuals. Looking at the study overall: Each donor's CD4 naive and CD4 memory cells filled three plates apiece, CD8 naive two, and CD8 memory one.

There are 13 residues in the CDR3. Germline V lookup: CDR1 LNHDA, CDR2 SQIVND (reference sequence). V lost 6 bases to trimming and J lost 4 bases, with 10 bases between them. The test was conducted at deep level. This table comes from immunoSEQ multiplex PCR, and its TCRdb copy is limited to in-frame clones, with some not included. The profile covers 1.5 million to 1.9 million clones, with 95% to 99% appearing a single time and roughly 0.45% taken by the ten largest. This rearrangement joins TRBV19 to TRBJ2-4; possible D gene TRBD1, 6 bases. This receptor was obtained from a young man in good health. Material: naive CD4+ T cells sorted from blood. Subset of the sample: CD45RA+ positively selected. Here the CDR3 reads CASRPTGKNIQYF. The CDR3 DNA reads as TGTGCCAGTAGACCGACAGGTAAAAACATTCAGTACTTC.